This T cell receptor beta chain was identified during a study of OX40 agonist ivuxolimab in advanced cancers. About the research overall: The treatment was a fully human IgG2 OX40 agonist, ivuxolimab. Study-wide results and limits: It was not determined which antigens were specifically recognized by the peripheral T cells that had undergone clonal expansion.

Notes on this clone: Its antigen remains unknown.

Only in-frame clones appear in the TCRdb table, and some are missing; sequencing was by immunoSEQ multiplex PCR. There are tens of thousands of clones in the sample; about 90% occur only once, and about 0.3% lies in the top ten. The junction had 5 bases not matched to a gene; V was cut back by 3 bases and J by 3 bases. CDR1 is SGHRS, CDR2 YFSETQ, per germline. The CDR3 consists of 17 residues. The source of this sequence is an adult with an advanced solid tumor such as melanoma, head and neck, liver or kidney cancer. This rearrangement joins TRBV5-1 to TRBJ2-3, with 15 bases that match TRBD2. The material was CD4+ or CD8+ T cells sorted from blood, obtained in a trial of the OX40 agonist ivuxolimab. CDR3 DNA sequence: TGCGCCAGCAGCTCGGGACTAGCGGGGGGATCAACAGATACGCAGTATTTT. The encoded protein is CASSSGLAGGSTDTQYF.